One T cell receptor beta chain is described in this entry. Its antigen remains unidentified. Germline CDR1 and CDR2: SNHLY and FYNNEI. V lost 10 bases and J lost 8; bases outside the gene matches: 13. The CDR3 runs 13 residues. This entry belongs to a study of beta chain features in type 1 diabetes. The wider study: Roughly 110,000,000 sorted cells were examined across all samples. Study-level findings and limits: The study found fewer insertions and more deletions at VDJ junctions in type 1 diabetes patients. Among all four CD4+ subsets, Type 1 diabetes patients had TCRB CDR3s that were moderately but significantly shorter.

Blood was drawn once from each donor into heparinised tubes. The draws averaged around 110 mL. The study reverse transcribed the entire isolated RNA, so it sequenced expressed TCRB transcripts. Produced via immunoSEQ multiplex PCR; TCRdb's table is partial and in-frame only. Of some 410,000 clones listed, roughly an eighth were seen once; the top ten hold 0.045% to 0.05%. This chain connects TRBV2 to TRBJ1-2; TRBD1 matches at 7 bases. The material sequenced was naive CD4+ T cells from blood. The clonotype comes from a woman in her late teens or twenties in good health. CDR3 loop: CATHRDSDVGYTF. The CDR3 DNA sequence: TGTGCCACCCACCGGGACAGCGACGTAGGCTACACCTTC.